This is a list of T cell receptor beta chains from one sample in a study of T-cell reconstitution after alpha-beta-depleted transplantation in children. MiXCR, run by TCRdb on the PCR reads, gives a single entry per CDR3 protein. There are hundreds of thousands of distinct CDR3 sequences in the sample; over 10% occur only once, and about 2.2% lies in the top ten. The sequences come from PBMCs, mostly from graft donor cells, collected 360 days after TCRalphabeta/CD19-depleted stem cell transplant. The receptors shown here come from a male patient aged 10 to 17 who had a stem cell transplant for acute myeloid leukemia, so the T cells may come from the graft donor. Each CDR3 is given with its conserved first and last residue. The D gene is left open where the match is weak. Rows give clone size only sometimes, using once, few, many, or a class for an expanded clone.

v_gene	abundance	len	d_gene	j_gene	CDR3nt	CDR3aa
TRBV6-4	-	19	-	TRBJ2-3	TGTGCCAGCAACCTACGTGGGGAATCGTGGCGGGACCGCACAGATACGCAGTATTTT	CASNLRGESWRDRTDTQYF
TRBV10-3	-	16	TRBD2	TRBJ2-7	TGTGCCATCAAACAGATTCTAGCGGGAGACAACTCCGAGCAGTACTTC	CAIKQILAGDNSEQYF
TRBV29-1	few	15	-	TRBJ2-4	TGCAGCGTTTCCGGGACGCTACCCGGCGGAAACATTCAGTACTTC	CSVSGTLPGGNIQYF
TRBV29-1	many	14	-	TRBJ2-2	TGCAGCGTTGATCGGGACACCAACACCGGGGAGCTGTTTTTT	CSVDRDTNTGELFF
TRBV4-2	-	17	-	TRBJ1-5	TGTGCCAGCAGCCATTTCAGGGATCTGGACGCTGATCAGCCCCAGCATTTT	CASSHFRDLDADQPQHF
TRBV28	few	15	TRBD1	TRBJ1-4	TGTGCCAGCAGTCGACAGGGTTCAACTAATGAAAAACTGTTTTTT	CASSRQGSTNEKLFF
TRBV5-1	few	13	TRBD1	TRBJ2-7	TGCGCCAGCAGCAGGACAGGGGTCTGGGAGCAGTACTTC	CASSRTGVWEQYF
TRBV6-6	-	13	TRBD1	TRBJ2-5	TGTGCCACCAAGAGACAGGGGTTGGAGACCCAGTACTTC	CATKRQGLETQYF
TRBV20-1	-	14	-	TRBJ2-1	TGCAGTGCTAGCGATCGACTCGAGGGCAATGAGCAGTTCTTC	CSASDRLEGNEQFF
TRBV29-1	many	11	-	TRBJ2-2	TGCAGCGTTGGACCGCCCGGGGAGCTGTTTTTT	CSVGPPGELFF
TRBV29-1	many	16	-	TRBJ2-1	TGCAGCGTTGAAGATCGGCAGCCTGCCTCCTACAATGAGCAGTTCTTC	CSVEDRQPASYNEQFF
TRBV20-1	few	15	-	TRBJ2-4	TGCAGTGCTCCGGACTCAATTCTAGCCAAAAACATTCAGTACTTC	CSAPDSILAKNIQYF
TRBV4-3	many	14	-	TRBJ2-1	TGCGCCAGCAGCCAAGATGGCTCAGTGGATGAGCAGTTCTTC	CASSQDGSVDEQFF
TRBV29-1	-	15	TRBD1	TRBJ2-5	TGCAGCGTTGAATCCGACAGGGGGCGCGGAGAGACCCAGTACTTC	CSVESDRGRGETQYF
TRBV7-9	few	16	TRBD2	TRBJ2-3	TGTGCCAGCAGCTCCACCCCGGGACTAGCGGTCTCGGGGCAGTATTTT	CASSSTPGLAVSGQYF
TRBV30	-	18	-	TRBJ2-2	TGTGCCTGGAGTACCTCGGGATCGGGACATTGGGCCACCGGGGAGCTGTTTTTT	CAWSTSGSGHWATGELFF
TRBV29-1	-	16	TRBD1	TRBJ2-7	TGCAGCGTCCAGGGCGCCAGGCAGGGGGCGACGTACGAGCAGTACTTC	CSVQGARQGATYEQYF